What follows are 5 T cell receptor beta chains derived from one specimen sequenced in a study of cytomegalovirus exposure and HLA in healthy donors. Amplification used 60 Vbeta primers and 13 Jbeta primers. Here immunoSEQ multiplex PCR was the method, and the copy in TCRdb shows in-frame clones only, minus some. This sample has 84,000 or so clones, with approximately 60% found just once. The specimen sequenced was PBMCs. The receptor source for this set is a woman aged 30 to 39 in good health and CMV-seropositive.

V gene TRBV9 combines with J gene TRBJ1-1; D is ambiguous. The germline gives CDR1 SGDLS, CDR2 YYNGEE. The CDR3 sequence is 15 residues long. The V gene lost 4 bases and the J gene lost 0 bases, with 13 bases spanning the gap. The CDR3 loop reads CASSPALGLNTEAFF. In DNA, the CDR3 is TGTGCCAGCAGCCCAGCCTTGGGCCTGAACACTGAAGCTTTCTTT.

This clone was counted a few times. V is TRBV2 and J is TRBJ1-6, with 7 bases fitting TRBD1. The CDR3 extends over 18 amino acids. Germline-derived CDR1 and CDR2 are SNHLY and FYNNEI. After removal of 3 bases from V and 3 bases from J, the junction contained 11 bases not matched to a gene. CDR3 sequence (DNA): TGTGCCAGCAGTGATGACAGGGAGGCCGGCTTCTATAATTCACCCCTCCACTTT. Translated, it gives CASSDDREAGFYNSPLHF.

This clone was detected only a few times. Different DNA sequences within this sample yield the same CDR3. This rearrangement joins TRBV5-1 to TRBJ1-6, with D perhaps TRBD1 (5 bases). The CDR3 spans 13 residues. V lost 0 bases, J lost 10 bases, and 8 bases lay in between. Germline V lookup: CDR1 SGHRS, CDR2 YFSETQ. The CDR3 sequence: CASSLAGKSPLHF. DNA for the CDR3: TGCGCCAGCAGCTTGGCAGGGAAATCACCCCTCCACTTT. Variable domain in full (rest from reference TRBV5-1 and TRBJ1-6): KAGVTQTPRYLIKTRGQQVTLSCSPISGHRSVSWYQQTPGQGLQFLFEYFSETQRNKGNFPGRFSGRQFSNSRSEMNVSTLELGDSALYLCASSLAGKSPLHFGNGTRLTVT.

The genes are TRBV7-2 and TRBJ1-3; D remains unclear. Germline V gene lookup returns CDR1 SGHTA and CDR2 FQGNSA. The CDR3 sequence is 13 residues long. Trimming shortened V by 2 bases and J by 4 bases, and 6 bases separated the two germline ends. The CDR3 region is CASSLLAGNTIYF. Written as DNA, the CDR3 is TGTGCCAGCAGCTTATTGGCCGGAAACACCATATATTTT. Full variable domain (outside the CDR3, taken from reference TRBV7-2 and TRBJ1-3): GAGVSQSPSNKVTEKGKDVELRCDPISGHTALYWYRQSLGQGLEFLIYFQGNSAPDKSGLPSDRFSAERTGGSVSTLTIQRTQQEDSAVYLCASSLLAGNTIYFGEGSWLTVV.

The chain combines TRBV27 with TRBJ2-4; a weak D match, TRBD1 (6 bases). Germline V gene lookup returns CDR1 MNHEY and CDR2 SMNVEV (reference sequence). V dropped 6 bases and J dropped 7 bases, with 10 bases sitting between them. The CDR3 extends over 12 amino acids. The CDR3 spells CASSSRGNIQYF. CDR3 nucleotide sequence: TGTGCCAGCAGCTCAAGGGGGAACATTCAGTACTTC.